The clone carrying this T cell receptor (beta chain) has a handful of counts. These data are taken from a study of cytomegalovirus exposure and HLA in healthy donors. There were likely unrecorded immune exposures, though donors were nominally healthy when sampled. The CDR3 covers 15 residues. Germline-derived CDR1 and CDR2 are LNHDA and SQIVND (reference sequence). V was clipped by 7 bases and J by 4 bases; unmatched bases: 12. PCR amplification relied on 60 Vbeta primers (plus 13 Jbeta primers). The assay was immunoSEQ multiplex PCR, and TCRdb's table has in-frame clones only and misses some. The sample consists of about 130,000 clones, 80% of them appearing once.

The receptor was derived from a male donor in good health and CMV-seronegative. The sample consisted of PBMCs. V and J are TRBV19 and TRBJ1-2, with 7 bases fitting TRBD1. For the CDR3, the DNA is TGTGCCAGTATCCCAAGACAGGGCCCCCTCTATGGCTACACCTTC. It specifies CASIPRQGPLYGYTF.